Presented here are 14 T cell receptor beta chains from one specimen sequenced in a study of T-cell reconstitution after alpha-beta-depleted transplantation in children. The library targeted TCRbeta and was prepared with unique molecular identifiers. TCRdb re-analysed the PCR reads in MiXCR, keeping a single row per CDR3 protein. The sample contains about 360,000 distinct CDR3 sequences, approximately 12% of which appear only once. Sequencing was performed on PBMCs, taken from the stem cell graft. These receptors all stem from a human donor who donated a stem cell graft to a child with Fanconi anemia.

The chain uses TRBV7-9 and TRBJ2-2; D gene unclear. This CDR3 comprises 15 residues. Germline V gene sequence: CDR1 SEHNR, CDR2 FQNEAQ (reference sequence). Between the trimmed V and J ends, which lost 7 bases and 2 bases, there was a span of 14 bases. CDR3 amino acids: CASITWAANTGELFF. CDR3 bases: TGTGCCAGCATCACCTGGGCAGCCAACACCGGGGAGCTGTTTTTT.

This clonotype was detected only a few times. This chain joins TRBV5-1 and TRBJ2-3; TRBD1 matches at 9 bases. J gave up 9 bases and V 7 bases, and 21 bases lay outside the gene matches. The CDR3 extends over 17 amino acids. In germline, CDR1 is SGHRS, CDR2 YFSETQ. CDR3 DNA: TGCGCCAGCGTTCCGACCCCGGGACAGGGTTCGGGAAGAACGCAGTATTTT. The encoded protein is CASVPTPGQGSGRTQYF.

In this sample, this clonotype turned up many times. The chain joins TRBV11-2 to TRBJ2-7; 8 nucleotides line up with TRBD2. CDR3 length: 14 amino acids. V shed 3 bases, J shed 4 bases, and the junction held 5 bases outside the gene matches. Looked up from germline, CDR1 is SGHAT and CDR2 is FQNNGV. The CDR3 nucleotides read TGTGCCAGCAGCTTGGGTAGCGGGGCTTACGAGCAGTACGTC. This sequence encodes CASSLGSGAYEQYV.

V is TRBV7-3 and J is TRBJ2-2; D uncertain. V gave up 5 bases and J gave up 2 bases, with 9 bases separating them. Germline CDR1 is SGHTA and CDR2 is FQGTGA. The CDR3 sequence is 14 residues long. The CDR3 region is CASSQSENTGELFF. CDR3 coding DNA: TGTGCCAGCAGCCAATCTGAAAACACCGGGGAGCTGTTTTTT.

The rearrangement uses TRBV12-3 or TRBV12-4 and TRBJ1-3; TRBD1 is a possible D gene (5 bases). The CDR3 contains 15 residues. Trimming pared 3 bases from V and 4 bases from J, leaving 13 bases between. The CDR3 nucleotides read TGTGCCAGCAGTTTTCAGGGATTGAACGGAAACACCATATATTTT. The encoded protein is CASSFQGLNGNTIYF.

The chain is built from TRBV27 and TRBJ1-3, with D perhaps TRBD1 (5 bases). V lost 5 bases and J 6 bases, leaving 20 bases between the germline ends. This CDR3 region has 16 residues. The germline V gene encodes CDR1 MNHEY and CDR2 SMNVEV (reference sequence). The CDR3 DNA reads as TGTGCCAGCAGTACACGGGGGTCGAGACCCCCAAACACCATATATTTT. Translation: CASSTRGSRPPNTIYF.

The chain employs TRBV11-2 and TRBJ2-7; TRBD1 matches 9 bases. Germline V gives CDR1 SGHAT, CDR2 FQNNGV. The length of the CDR3 is 18 residues. J gave up 0 bases and V 4 bases, and 13 bases lay outside the gene matches. The chain's CDR3 is CASSSNARTGQGSYEQYV. Here the CDR3 DNA reads TGTGCCAGCAGCTCCAACGCTCGAACGGGACAGGGCTCCTACGAGCAGTACGTC.

This clonotype was seen a handful of times. The rearrangement links TRBV27 to TRBJ1-4, with D unclear. Germline V lookup: CDR1 MNHEY, CDR2 SMNVEV (reference sequence). V gave up 6 bases and J gave up 6 bases, with 17 bases separating them. The CDR3 consists of 15 residues. The CDR3 coding sequence is TGTGCCAGCAGCAAAATCGGCTCCGAATATGAAAAACTGTTTTTT. Its translation: CASSKIGSEYEKLFF.

The sample holds many counts of this clonotype. The CDR3 region is CASSPGGISPLHF. The CDR3 DNA is TGTGCCAGCAGCCCCGGGGGAATCTCACCCCTCCACTTT. The chain couples TRBV5-4 to TRBJ1-6, with a tentative D call TRBD1 (5 bases). V lost 4 bases and J lost 10, with 12 bases in between. There are 13 residues in the CDR3. CDR1 is SGHNT, CDR2 YYREEE, per germline (reference sequence).

This clonotype is large within its sample. The gene calls are TRBV20-1 and TRBJ2-7; 10 bases are shared with TRBD2. This CDR3 spans 15 amino acids. V shed 1 base and J 2 bases; nucleotides not matched to a gene: 5. CDR1 is DFQATT, CDR2 SNEGSKA, per germline (reference sequence). The CDR3 loop reads CSARGQLAGTYEQYF. In nucleotides, the CDR3 is TGCAGTGCTAGAGGACAACTAGCGGGAACCTACGAGCAGTACTTC.

The V gene is TRBV20-1, the J gene TRBJ2-1; 7 bases fit TRBD2. CDR3 length equals 14 residues. CDR1 and CDR2 from the germline V gene are DFQATT and SNEGSKA (reference sequence). J lost 4 bases, V lost 3 bases, and 6 bases had no gene match. The CDR3 here is CSASKAGLYNEQFF. CDR3 DNA sequence: TGCAGTGCTAGTAAAGCGGGATTATACAATGAGCAGTTCTTC.

The chain is built from TRBV5-1 and TRBJ1-1; D gene ambiguous. The germline CDR1 and CDR2 sequences are SGHRS and YFSETQ. Trimming removed 5 bases at V and 2 bases at J, with 10 bases between. This CDR3 region has 13 residues. CDR3 coding DNA: TGCGCCAGCAGAATGACACCTAACACTGAAGCTTTCTTT. This translates into CASRMTPNTEAFF.

This clonotype was picked up many times. The chain links TRBV18 to TRBJ2-2; 10 bases are shared with TRBD1. Trimming at V came to 6 bases and at J to 4 bases, leaving 5 bases not matched to a gene. Germline lookup yields CDR1 KGHSH and CDR2 LQKENI. This CDR3 has 15 amino acids. The chain's CDR3 is CASSRDRGSTGELFF. The CDR3 DNA reads as TGTGCCAGCTCCCGGGACAGGGGAAGCACCGGGGAGCTGTTTTTT.

The V and J genes are TRBV28 and TRBJ2-3; 13 nucleotides align to TRBD2. The germline gives CDR1 MDHEN, CDR2 SYDVKM. CDR3 length: 18 residues. V lost 2 bases and J lost 7; bases outside the gene matches: 12. CDR3 residues: CASSLVLAGGVRANTQYF. The CDR3 nucleotides read TGTGCCAGCAGTTTAGTACTAGCGGGGGGGGTAAGGGCAAATACGCAGTATTTT.